This T cell receptor beta chain was documented in a study of early T cells in non-severe SARS-CoV-2 infection. Across the whole study: The study sequenced bulk RNA from unsorted whole blood, with chains unpaired.

Study results and caveats: CD4 and private specificities were missed by VDJdb matching, which favored anti-spike CD8 responses.

Attachment of unique molecular identifiers to individual cDNA molecules was performed. MiXCR, run by TCRdb on the 5' RACE reads, gives a single entry per CDR3 protein. The sample contains around 67,000 distinct CDR3 sequences, more than 9% of which appear only once. This clonotype was observed at least ten times. What it binds is not known. The V end was cut by 5 bases, the J end by 2 bases, with 11 bases between. The CDR3 extends over 14 amino acids. Germline V gives CDR1 SGHAT, CDR2 FQNNGV. The specimen sequenced was whole blood. This chain uses TRBV11-2 with TRBJ2-3; maybe TRBD2 (5 bases). This receptor was obtained from an adult who was a healthcare worker with PCR-confirmed SARS-CoV-2 infection or an uninfected control (not recorded which). The CDR3 nucleotides read TGTGCCAGCAGCCCCTTCCGGGACACAGATACGCAGTATTTT. Its protein product is CASSPFRDTDTQYF.